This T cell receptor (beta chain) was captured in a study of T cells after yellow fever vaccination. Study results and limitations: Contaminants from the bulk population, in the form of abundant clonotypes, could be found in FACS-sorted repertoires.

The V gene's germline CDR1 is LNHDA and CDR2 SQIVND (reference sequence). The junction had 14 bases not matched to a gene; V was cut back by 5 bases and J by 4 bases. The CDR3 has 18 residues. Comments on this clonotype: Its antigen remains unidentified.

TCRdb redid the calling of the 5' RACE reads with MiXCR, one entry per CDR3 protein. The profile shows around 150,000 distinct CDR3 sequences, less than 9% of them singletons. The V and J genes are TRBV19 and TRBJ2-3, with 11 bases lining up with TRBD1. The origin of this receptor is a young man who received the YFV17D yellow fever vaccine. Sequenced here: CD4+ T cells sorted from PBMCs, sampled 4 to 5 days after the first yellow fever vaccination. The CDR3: CASSLNTPGQGVADTQYF. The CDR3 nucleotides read TGTGCCAGTAGTCTAAACACGCCGGGACAGGGGGTTGCAGATACGCAGTATTTT.